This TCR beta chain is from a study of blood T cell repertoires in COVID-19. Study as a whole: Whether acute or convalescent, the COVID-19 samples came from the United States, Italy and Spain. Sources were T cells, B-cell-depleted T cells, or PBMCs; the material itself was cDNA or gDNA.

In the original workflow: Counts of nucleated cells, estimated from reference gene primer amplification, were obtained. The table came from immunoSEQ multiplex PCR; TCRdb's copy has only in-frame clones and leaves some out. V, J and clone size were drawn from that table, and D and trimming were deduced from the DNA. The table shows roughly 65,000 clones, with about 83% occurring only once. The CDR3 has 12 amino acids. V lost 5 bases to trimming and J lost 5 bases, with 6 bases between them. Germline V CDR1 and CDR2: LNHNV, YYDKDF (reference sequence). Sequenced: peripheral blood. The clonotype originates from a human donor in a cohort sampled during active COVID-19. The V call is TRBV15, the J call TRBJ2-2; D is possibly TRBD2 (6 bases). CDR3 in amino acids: CATSAGTGELFF. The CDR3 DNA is TGTGCCACCAGCGCGGGAACCGGGGAGCTGTTTTTT.